The 2 T cell receptor beta chains listed next were all sequenced from one sample in a study of blood T cells in healthy people across ages. A second PCR, run for about 6 to 11 cycles, used a sample-barcoded 5' primer plus a J-beta primer mix. TCRdb reprocessed the 5' RACE reads with MiXCR, giving one entry per CDR3 protein. Altogether 650,000 to 800,000 distinct CDR3 sequences are present, under 65% being singletons, with the ten largest covering roughly 14%. Sequencing was performed on blood. These receptors were obtained from an elderly woman in good health.

Comments on this clonotype: This may be a read error: a much more frequent sequence differs by one nucleotide. V and J are TRBV9 and TRBJ2-7; D not certain. The DNA end lines up better with TRBJ2-5; the J call may be wrong. CDR1 is SGDLS and CDR2 is YYNGEE in the germline V gene. The CDR3 totals 13 residues. CDR3 sequence reads: CASNVGISPTQYF. The CDR3 DNA reads TGTGCCAGCAACGTAGGTATTTCCCCGACCCAGTACTTC.

This clonotype was observed at least ten times. The chain joins TRBV5-5 to TRBJ2-7; D unclear. Trimming took 4 bases from V and 0 from J, leaving 11 bases between them. This CDR3 is built from 14 residues. CDR1 is SGHKS and CDR2 is YYEKEE in the germline V gene (reference sequence). CDR3 protein: CASSLRVPSYEQYF. In nucleotides, the CDR3 is TGTGCCAGCAGCCTCCGGGTCCCCTCCTACGAGCAGTACTTC.